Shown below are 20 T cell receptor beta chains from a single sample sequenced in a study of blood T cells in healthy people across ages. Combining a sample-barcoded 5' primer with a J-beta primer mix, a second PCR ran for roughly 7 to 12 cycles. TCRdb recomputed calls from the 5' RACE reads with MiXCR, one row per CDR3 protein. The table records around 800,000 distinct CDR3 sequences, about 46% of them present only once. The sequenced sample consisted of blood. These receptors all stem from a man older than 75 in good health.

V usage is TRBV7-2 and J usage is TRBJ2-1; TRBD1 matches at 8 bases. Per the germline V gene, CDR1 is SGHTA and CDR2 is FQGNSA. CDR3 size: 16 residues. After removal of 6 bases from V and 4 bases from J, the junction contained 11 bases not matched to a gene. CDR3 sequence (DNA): TGTGCCAGCAGAAGAGCAGGGGGCGCGGGATACAATGAGCAGTTCTTC. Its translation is CASRRAGGAGYNEQFF. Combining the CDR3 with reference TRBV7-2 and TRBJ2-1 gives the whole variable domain GAGVSQSPSNKVTEKGKDVELRCDPISGHTALYWYRQSLGQGLEFLIYFQGNSAPDKSGLPSDRFSAERTGGSVSTLTIQRTQQEDSAVYLCASRRAGGAGYNEQFFGPGTRLTVL.

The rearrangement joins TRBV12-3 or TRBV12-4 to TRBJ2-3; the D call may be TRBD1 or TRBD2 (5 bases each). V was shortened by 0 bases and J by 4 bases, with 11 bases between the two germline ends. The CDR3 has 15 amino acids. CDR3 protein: CASSLARGTADTQYF. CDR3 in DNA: TGTGCCAGCAGTTTAGCGAGAGGGACGGCAGATACGCAGTATTTT.

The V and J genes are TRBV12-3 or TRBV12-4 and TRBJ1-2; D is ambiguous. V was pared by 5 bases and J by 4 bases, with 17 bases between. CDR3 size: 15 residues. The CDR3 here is CASSPPGRIAYGYTF. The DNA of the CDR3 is TGTGCCAGCAGTCCCCCCGGGCGGATAGCCTATGGCTACACCTTC.

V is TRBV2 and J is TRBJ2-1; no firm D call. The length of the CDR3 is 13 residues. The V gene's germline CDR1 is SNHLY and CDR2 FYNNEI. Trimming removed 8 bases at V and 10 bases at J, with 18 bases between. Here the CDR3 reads CASSGKGGGEQFF. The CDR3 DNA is TGTGCCAGCTCAGGAAAGGGTGGTGGAGAGCAGTTCTTC. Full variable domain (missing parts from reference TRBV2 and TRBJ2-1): EPEVTQTPSHQVTQMGQEVILRCVPISNHLYFYWYRQILGQKVEFLVSFYNNEISEKSEIFDDQFSVERPDGSNFTLKIRSTKLEDSAMYFCASSGKGGGEQFFGPGTRLTVL.

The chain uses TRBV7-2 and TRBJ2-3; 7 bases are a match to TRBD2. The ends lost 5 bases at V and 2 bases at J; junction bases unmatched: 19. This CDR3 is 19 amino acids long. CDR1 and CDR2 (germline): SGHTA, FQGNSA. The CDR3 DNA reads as TGTGCCAGCAGCCTCCAGGCCCTATCATCGGGAGGAAACACAGATACGCAGTATTTT. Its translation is CASSLQALSSGGNTDTQYF.

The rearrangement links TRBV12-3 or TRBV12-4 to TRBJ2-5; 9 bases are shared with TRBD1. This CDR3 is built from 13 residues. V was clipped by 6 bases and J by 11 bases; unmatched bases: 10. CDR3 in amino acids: CASRPTGGNEQYF. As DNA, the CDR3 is TGTGCCAGCAGACCAACAGGGGGCAATGAGCAGTACTTC.

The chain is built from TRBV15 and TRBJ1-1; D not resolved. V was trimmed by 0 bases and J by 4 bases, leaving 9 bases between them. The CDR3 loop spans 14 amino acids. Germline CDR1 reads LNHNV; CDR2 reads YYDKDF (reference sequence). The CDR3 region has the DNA TGTGCCACCAGCAGAGATAGGCTGGGCACTGAAGCTTTCTTT. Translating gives CATSRDRLGTEAFF.

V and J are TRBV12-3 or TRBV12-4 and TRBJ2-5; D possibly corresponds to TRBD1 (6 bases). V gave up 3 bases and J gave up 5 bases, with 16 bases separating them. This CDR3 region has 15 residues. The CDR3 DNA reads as TGTGCCAGCAGTTTCACAGGGACGAGGTCGGAGACCCAGTACTTC. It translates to CASSFTGTRSETQYF.

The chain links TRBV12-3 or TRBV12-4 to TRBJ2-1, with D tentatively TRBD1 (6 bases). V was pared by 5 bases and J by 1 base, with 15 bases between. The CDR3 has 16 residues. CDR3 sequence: CASSARDNPSYNEQFF. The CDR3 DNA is TGTGCCAGCAGTGCTAGGGACAATCCTTCCTACAATGAGCAGTTCTTC.

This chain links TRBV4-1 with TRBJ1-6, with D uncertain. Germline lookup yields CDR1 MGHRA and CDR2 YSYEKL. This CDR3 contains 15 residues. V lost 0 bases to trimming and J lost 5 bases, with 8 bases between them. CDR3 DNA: TGCGCCAGCAGCCAAGAAGCAGGAGATAATTCACCCCTCCACTTT. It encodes CASSQEAGDNSPLHF.

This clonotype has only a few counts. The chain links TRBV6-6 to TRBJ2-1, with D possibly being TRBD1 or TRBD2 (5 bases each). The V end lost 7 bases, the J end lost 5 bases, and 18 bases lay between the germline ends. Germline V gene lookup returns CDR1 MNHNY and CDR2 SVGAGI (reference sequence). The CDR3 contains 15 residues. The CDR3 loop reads CASTDGTLGDNEQFF. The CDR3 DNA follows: TGTGCCAGCACAGACGGGACCCTCGGTGACAATGAGCAGTTCTTC.

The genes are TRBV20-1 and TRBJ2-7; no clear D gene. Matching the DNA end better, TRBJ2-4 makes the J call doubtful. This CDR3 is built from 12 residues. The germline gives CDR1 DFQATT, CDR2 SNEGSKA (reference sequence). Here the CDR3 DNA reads TGCAGTGCTCCCCTTGCAAGCAACATTCAGTACTTC. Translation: CSAPLASNIQYF.

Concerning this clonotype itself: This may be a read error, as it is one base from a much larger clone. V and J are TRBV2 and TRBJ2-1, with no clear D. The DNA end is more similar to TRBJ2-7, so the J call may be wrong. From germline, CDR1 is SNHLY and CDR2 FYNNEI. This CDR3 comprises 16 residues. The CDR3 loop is CASSENGESSYNEQYF. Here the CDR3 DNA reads TGTGCCAGCAGTGAAAACGGCGAAAGCTCCTACAATGAGCAGTACTTC.

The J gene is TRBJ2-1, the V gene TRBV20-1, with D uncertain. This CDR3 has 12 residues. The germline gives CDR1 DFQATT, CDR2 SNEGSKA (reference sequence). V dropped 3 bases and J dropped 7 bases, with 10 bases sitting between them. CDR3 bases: TGCAGTGCTAGCCGACCCCCGAATGAGCAGTTCTTC. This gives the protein CSASRPPNEQFF.

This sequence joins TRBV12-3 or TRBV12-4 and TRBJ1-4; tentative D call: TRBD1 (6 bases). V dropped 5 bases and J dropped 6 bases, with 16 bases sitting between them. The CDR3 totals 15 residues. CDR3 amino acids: CASSPLRGSHEKLFF. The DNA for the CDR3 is TGTGCCAGCAGTCCCCTCAGGGGCAGTCATGAAAAACTGTTTTTT.

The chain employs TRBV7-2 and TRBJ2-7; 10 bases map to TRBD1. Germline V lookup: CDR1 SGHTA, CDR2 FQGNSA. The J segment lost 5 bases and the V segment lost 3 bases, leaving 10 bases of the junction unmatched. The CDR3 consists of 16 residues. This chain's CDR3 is CASSFRDRGIRNEQYF. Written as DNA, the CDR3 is TGTGCCAGCAGCTTCAGGGACAGGGGTATAAGGAACGAGCAGTACTTC.

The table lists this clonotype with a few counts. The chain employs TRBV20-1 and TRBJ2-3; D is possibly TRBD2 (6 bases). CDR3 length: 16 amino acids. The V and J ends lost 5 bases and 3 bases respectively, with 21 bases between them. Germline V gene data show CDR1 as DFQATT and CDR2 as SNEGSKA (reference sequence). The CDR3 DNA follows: TGCAGTGCTCCCAAGGACGGGGGTGTCGGGACAGATACGCAGTATTTT. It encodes CSAPKDGGVGTDTQYF.

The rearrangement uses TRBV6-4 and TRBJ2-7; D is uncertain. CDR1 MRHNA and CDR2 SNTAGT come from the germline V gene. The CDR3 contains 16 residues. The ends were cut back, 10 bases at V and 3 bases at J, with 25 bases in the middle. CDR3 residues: CATERSLGSPYYEQYF. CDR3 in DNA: TGTGCCACCGAGAGGAGTTTAGGTAGCCCCTACTACGAGCAGTACTTC.

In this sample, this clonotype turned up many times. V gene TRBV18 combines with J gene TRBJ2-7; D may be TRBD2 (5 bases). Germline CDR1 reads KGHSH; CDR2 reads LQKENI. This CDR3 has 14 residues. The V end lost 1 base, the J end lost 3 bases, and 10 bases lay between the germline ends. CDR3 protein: CASSPQERSYEQYF. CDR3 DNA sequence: TGTGCCAGCTCACCACAGGAGCGGAGCTACGAGCAGTACTTC.

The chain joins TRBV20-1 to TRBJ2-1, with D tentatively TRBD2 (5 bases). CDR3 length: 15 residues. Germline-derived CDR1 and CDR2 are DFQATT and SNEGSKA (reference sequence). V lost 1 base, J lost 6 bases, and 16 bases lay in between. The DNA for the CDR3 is TGCAGTGCTAGAGTCCGGGGTTCCGTCGGCAATGAGCAGTTCTTC. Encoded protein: CSARVRGSVGNEQFF.